What follows are 6 T cell receptor beta chains derived from one specimen sequenced in a study of cytomegalovirus exposure and HLA in healthy donors. Researchers ran the PCR with 60 Vbeta and 13 Jbeta primers. Produced via immunoSEQ multiplex PCR; TCRdb's table is partial and in-frame only. The sample lists approximately 110,000 clones; roughly 73% were seen once. The sample comprised PBMCs. The receptors here all came from a man in his fifties or sixties in good health and CMV-seropositive.

The gene calls are TRBV5-4 and TRBJ2-3, with 11 bases matching TRBD2. The CDR3 is made up of 16 amino acids. Trimming removed 2 bases from V and 9 bases from J; junction bases left unmatched: 11. Germline loops: CDR1 SGHNT, CDR2 YYREEE (reference sequence). The CDR3 coding sequence is TGTGCCAGCAGCTTATCTAGCGGGGGGCCATCCCGGACGCAGTATTTT. Translation: CASSLSSGGPSRTQYF.

CDR3 DNA: TGTGCCAGCAGCGGAGGTCGGGATAATGAAAAACTGTTTTTT. This encodes CASSGGRDNEKLFF. The chain uses TRBV11-2 and TRBJ1-4; no reliable D call. The V end lost 5 bases, the J end lost 4 bases, and 11 bases lay between the germline ends. The CDR3 is 14 residues long. CDR1 SGHAT and CDR2 FQNNGV come from the germline V gene.

The J gene is TRBJ2-7, the V gene TRBV7-9; D is perhaps TRBD2 (6 bases). The germline gives CDR1 SEHNR, CDR2 FQNEAQ (reference sequence). This CDR3 spans 14 amino acids. Trimming pared 7 bases from V and 3 bases from J, leaving 16 bases between. CDR3 loop: CASNKVGGNYEQYF. CDR3 nucleotide sequence: TGTGCCAGCAACAAAGTGGGGGGTAACTACGAGCAGTACTTC.

The rearrangement uses TRBV6-6 and TRBJ1-1, with D perhaps TRBD1 (5 bases). Germline lookup yields CDR1 MNHNY and CDR2 SVGAGI (reference sequence). The CDR3 has 14 residues. Deletions cut 6 bases from V and 4 bases from J, with 15 bases between. As DNA, the CDR3 is TGTGCCAGCAGCCTCCAGGGAGGGATCACTGAAGCTTTCTTT. Encoded protein: CASSLQGGITEAFF.

The genes are TRBV4-2 and TRBJ2-2; the match to TRBD1 covers 7 bases. The CDR3 extends over 15 amino acids. In germline, CDR1 is LGHNA, CDR2 YNFKEQ. With V trimmed by 4 bases and J by 5 bases, 7 bases remained unmatched. Here the CDR3 DNA reads TGTGCCAGCAGCCCCGGGACAGTAGAAACCGGGGAGCTGTTTTTT. Its protein is CASSPGTVETGELFF.

Only a few counts were recorded for this clone. The J gene is TRBJ1-1, the V gene TRBV10-3; 8 nucleotides align to TRBD1. V dropped 10 bases and J dropped 3; count of bases not matched to a gene: 13. Germline CDR1 is ENHRY and CDR2 is SYGVKD. This CDR3 comprises 15 residues. CDR3 loop: CATYGGTGADTEAFF. Here the CDR3 DNA reads TGTGCCACCTACGGGGGGACAGGCGCTGACACTGAAGCTTTCTTT.